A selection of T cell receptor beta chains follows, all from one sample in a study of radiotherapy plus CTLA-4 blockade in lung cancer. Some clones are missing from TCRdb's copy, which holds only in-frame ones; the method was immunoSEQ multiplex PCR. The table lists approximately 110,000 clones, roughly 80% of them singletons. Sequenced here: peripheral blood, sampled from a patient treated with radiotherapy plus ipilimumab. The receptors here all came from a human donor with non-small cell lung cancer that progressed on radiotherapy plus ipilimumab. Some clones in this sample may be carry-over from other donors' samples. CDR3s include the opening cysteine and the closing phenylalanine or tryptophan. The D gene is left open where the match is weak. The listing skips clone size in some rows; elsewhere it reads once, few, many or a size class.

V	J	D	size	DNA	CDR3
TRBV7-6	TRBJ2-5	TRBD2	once	TGTGCCAGCAGCTTGCTTAGCGGGGGGACGACGGCAGAGACCCAGTACTTC	CASSLLSGGTTAETQYF
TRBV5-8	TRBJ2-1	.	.	TGTGCCAGCAGCCCTCAGTGGAGGGTTTCCTACAATGAGCAGTTCTTC	CASSPQWRVSYNEQFF
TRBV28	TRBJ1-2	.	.	TGTGCCAGCAGTTTAAGGCTCTATGGCTACACCTTC	CASSLRLYGYTF
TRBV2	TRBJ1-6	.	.	TGTGTCTCCTCACAGGCCAATTCACCCCTCCACTTT	CVSSQANSPLHF
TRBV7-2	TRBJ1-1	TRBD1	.	TGTGCCAGCAGTAGGACAGGGACGAACACTGAAGCTTTCTTT	CASSRTGTNTEAFF
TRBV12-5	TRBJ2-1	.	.	TGTGCTAGTGGTTCGTCTCCGGACACGAAATATTACAATGAGCAGTTCTTC	CASGSSPDTKYYNEQFF
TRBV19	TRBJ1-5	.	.	TGTGCCAGTAGTTATCCCGACAGGATTACTAGCAATCAGCCCCAGCATTTT	CASSYPDRITSNQPQHF
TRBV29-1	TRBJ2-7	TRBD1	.	TGCAGCGCGGAGGGCGGGACAGGGCACGACGAGCAGTACTTC	CSAEGGTGHDEQYF
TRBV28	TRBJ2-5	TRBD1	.	TGTGCCAGCAGTCCAGGACAGGGATGGGGAGGTGAGACCCAGTACTTC	CASSPGQGWGGETQYF
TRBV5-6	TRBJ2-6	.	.	TGTGCCAGCTCCTTCTTACACCTCTCTGGGGCCAACGTCCTGACTTTC	CASSFLHLSGANVLTF